This TCR beta chain was profiled in a study of blood T cell repertoires in COVID-19. The authors' processing: Nucleated cell counts were estimated from reference gene primer amplification. TCRdb keeps only in-frame clones here, not all; method: immunoSEQ multiplex PCR. From that table come the V and J calls and clone size; the DNA was used to work out D and trimming. The sample includes 90,000 to 100,000 clones, about 88% of them seen just once. Germline V gene sequence: CDR1 MDHEN, CDR2 SYDVKM. Losses at the gene ends were 2 bases for V and 5 bases for J; bases not matched to a gene: 4. The CDR3 runs 15 residues.

The genes are TRBV28 and TRBJ2-2, with 8 bases that match TRBD1. The sequencing input was peripheral blood. The sequence was obtained from a man at least 80 years old with acute or convalescent COVID-19. The CDR3 region has the DNA TGTGCCAGCAGTTTAAGACAGGGGAGGACCGGGGAGCTGTTTTTT. Its translation is CASSLRQGRTGELFF. The complete variable domain, with remaining parts taken from reference TRBV28 and TRBJ2-2, reads DVKVTQSSRYLVKRTGEKVFLECVQDMDHENMFWYRQDPGLGLRLIYFSYDVKMKEKGDIPEGYSVSREKKERFSLILESASTNQTSMYLCASSLRQGRTGELFFGEGSRLTVL.